The present T cell receptor (beta chain) was sequenced within a study of response to subunit inactivated influenza vaccine. The CDR3 totals 12 residues. Germline V gives CDR1 WNHNN, CDR2 SYGVQD (reference sequence). V gave up 6 bases and J gave up 5 bases, with 10 bases separating them. Remarks on this clonotype: Its antigen is as yet unknown.

TCRdb analysed the RT-PCR reads with MiXCR anew, one entry per CDR3 protein. The sample consists of 400,000 to 550,000 distinct CDR3 sequences, approximately 24% of them appearing once. Study findings and constraints: New T cells are recruited in small numbers by each seasonal influenza vaccination, according to the authors' suggestion.

The specimen comprised CD4+ T cells sorted from PBMCs, sampled more than 4 days after vaccination. This clonotype was obtained from a man in his fifties or sixties who received an inactivated influenza vaccine. The genes are TRBV10-1 and TRBJ1-1; D is ambiguous. The CDR3 loop is CASSQRRTEAFF. CDR3 bases: TGCGCCAGCAGCCAGAGACGGACTGAAGCTTTCTTT.